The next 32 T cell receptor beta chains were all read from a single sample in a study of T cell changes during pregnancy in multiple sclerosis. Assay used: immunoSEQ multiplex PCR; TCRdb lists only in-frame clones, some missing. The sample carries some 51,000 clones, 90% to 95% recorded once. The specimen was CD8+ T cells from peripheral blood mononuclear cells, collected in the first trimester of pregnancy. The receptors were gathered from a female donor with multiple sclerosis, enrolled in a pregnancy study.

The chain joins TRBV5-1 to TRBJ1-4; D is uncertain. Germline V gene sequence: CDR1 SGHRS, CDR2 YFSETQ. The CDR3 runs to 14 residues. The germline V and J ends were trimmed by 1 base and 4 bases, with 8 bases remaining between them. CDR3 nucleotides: TGCGCCAGCAGCTTGTATCCGGGTAATGAAAAACTGTTTTTT. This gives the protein CASSLYPGNEKLFF.

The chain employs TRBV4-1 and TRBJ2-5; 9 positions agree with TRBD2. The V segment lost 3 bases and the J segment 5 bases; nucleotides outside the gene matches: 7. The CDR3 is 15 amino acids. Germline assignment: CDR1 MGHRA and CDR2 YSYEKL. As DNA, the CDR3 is TGCGCCAGCAGCCATGGCGGGGGGGCCGGGGAGACCCAGTACTTC. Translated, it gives CASSHGGGAGETQYF.

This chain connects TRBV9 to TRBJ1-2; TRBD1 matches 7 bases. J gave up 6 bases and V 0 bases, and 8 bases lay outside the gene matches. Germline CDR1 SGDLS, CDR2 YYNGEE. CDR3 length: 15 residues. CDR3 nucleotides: TGTGCCAGCAGCGTAGGCGGAAGGGGGCATAATGGCTACACCTTC. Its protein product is CASSVGGRGHNGYTF.

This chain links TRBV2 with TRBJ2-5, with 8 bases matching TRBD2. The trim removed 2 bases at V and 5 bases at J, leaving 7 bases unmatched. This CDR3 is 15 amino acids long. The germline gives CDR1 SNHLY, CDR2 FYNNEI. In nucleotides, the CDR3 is TGTGCCAGCAGTGAACGGGGGGGGGCTGCGGAGACCCAGTACTTC. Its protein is CASSERGGAAETQYF.

The CDR3: CASSTTPAASGSYALNTDTQYF. CDR3 nucleotides: TGCGCCAGCAGCACCACCCCCGCGGCTAGCGGGAGCTACGCACTCAACACAGATACGCAGTATTTT. This chain connects TRBV5-1 to TRBJ2-3; 10 bases map to TRBD2. The V gene's germline CDR1 is SGHRS and CDR2 YFSETQ. This CDR3 has 22 amino acids. Trimming at V came to 4 bases and at J to 2 bases, leaving 25 bases not matched to a gene.

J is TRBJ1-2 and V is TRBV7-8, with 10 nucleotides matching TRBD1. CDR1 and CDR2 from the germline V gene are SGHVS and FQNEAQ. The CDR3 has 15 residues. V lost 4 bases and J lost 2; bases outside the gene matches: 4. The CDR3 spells CASSSGTGANYGYTF. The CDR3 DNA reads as TGTGCCAGCAGCTCCGGGACAGGGGCGAACTATGGCTACACCTTC.

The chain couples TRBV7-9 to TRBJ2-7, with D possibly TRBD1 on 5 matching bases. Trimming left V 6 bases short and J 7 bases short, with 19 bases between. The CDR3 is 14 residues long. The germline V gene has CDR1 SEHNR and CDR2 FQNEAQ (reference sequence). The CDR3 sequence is CASSSLLGAREQYF. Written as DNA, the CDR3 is TGTGCCAGCAGTTCCTTGCTAGGGGCCAGGGAGCAGTACTTC. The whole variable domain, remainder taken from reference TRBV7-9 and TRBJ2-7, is DTGVSQNPRHKITKRGQNVTFRCDPISEHNRLYWYRQTLGQGPEFLTYFQNEAQLEKSRLLSDRFSAERPKGSFSTLEIQRTEQGDSAMYLCASSSLLGAREQYFGPGTRLTVT.

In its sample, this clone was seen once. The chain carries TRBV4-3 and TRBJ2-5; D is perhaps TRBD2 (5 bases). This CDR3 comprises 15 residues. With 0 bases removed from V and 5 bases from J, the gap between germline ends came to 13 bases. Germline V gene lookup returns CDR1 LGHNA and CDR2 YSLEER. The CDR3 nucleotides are TGCGCCAGCAGCCAAGATCCGGGATCGGGGGAGACCCAGTACTTC. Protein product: CASSQDPGSGETQYF.

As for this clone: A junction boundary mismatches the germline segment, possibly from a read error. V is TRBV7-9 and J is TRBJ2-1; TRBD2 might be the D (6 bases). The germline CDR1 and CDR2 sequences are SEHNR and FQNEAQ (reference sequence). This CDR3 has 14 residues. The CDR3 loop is CASSPRDSSGAWVF. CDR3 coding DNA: TGTGCCAGCAGCCCCCGGGACTCCTCCGGAGCATGGGTCTTC.

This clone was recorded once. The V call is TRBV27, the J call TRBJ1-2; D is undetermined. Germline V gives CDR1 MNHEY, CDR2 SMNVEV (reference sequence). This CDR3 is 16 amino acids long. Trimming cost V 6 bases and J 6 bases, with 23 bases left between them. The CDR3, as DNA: TGTGCCAGCAGCCCCCCCGGAGCGGGGAAGGATGATGGCTACACCTTC. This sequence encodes CASSPPGAGKDDGYTF.

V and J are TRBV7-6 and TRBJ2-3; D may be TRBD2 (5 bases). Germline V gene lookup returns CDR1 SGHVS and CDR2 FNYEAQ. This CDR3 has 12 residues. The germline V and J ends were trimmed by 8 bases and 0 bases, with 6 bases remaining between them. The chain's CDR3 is CASWTSTDTQYF. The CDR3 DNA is TGTGCCAGCTGGACTAGCACAGATACGCAGTATTTT.

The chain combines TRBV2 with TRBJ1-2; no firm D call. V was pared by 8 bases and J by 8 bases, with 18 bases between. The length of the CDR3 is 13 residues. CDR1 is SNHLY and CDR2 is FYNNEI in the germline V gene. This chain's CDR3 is CASPEGRQRGYTF. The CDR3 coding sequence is TGTGCCAGCCCAGAGGGAAGACAACGAGGCTACACCTTC.

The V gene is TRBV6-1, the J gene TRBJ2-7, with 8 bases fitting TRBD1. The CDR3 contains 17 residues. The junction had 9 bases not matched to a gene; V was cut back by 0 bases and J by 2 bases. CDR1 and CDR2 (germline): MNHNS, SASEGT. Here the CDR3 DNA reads TGTGCCAGCAGTGAAGCCCGGGACAGGCTAGACACCTACGAGCAGTACTTC. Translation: CASSEARDRLDTYEQYF.

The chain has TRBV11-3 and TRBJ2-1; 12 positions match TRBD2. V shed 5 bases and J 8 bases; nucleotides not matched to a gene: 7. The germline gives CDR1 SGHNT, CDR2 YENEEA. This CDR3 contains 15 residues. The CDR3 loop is CASSPRSSGGDEQFF. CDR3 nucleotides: TGTGCCAGCAGCCCCCGTTCTAGCGGGGGGGATGAGCAGTTCTTC.

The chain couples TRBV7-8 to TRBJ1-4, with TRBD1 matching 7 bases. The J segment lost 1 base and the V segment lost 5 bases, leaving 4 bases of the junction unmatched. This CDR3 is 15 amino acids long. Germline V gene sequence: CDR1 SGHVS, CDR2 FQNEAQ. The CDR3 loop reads CASSLSGGTNEKLFF. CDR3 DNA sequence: TGTGCCAGCAGCCTTTCAGGGGGAACTAATGAAAAACTGTTTTTT.

CDR3 protein: CASSQEGLAQYF. DNA for the CDR3: TGCGCCAGCAGCCAAGAGGGACTGGCGCAGTATTTT. The chain recombines TRBV4-1 with TRBJ2-3, with a weak D call TRBD2 (6 bases). The CDR3 extends over 12 amino acids. V lost 0 bases and J 10 bases, leaving 8 bases between the germline ends. The germline V gene has CDR1 MGHRA and CDR2 YSYEKL.

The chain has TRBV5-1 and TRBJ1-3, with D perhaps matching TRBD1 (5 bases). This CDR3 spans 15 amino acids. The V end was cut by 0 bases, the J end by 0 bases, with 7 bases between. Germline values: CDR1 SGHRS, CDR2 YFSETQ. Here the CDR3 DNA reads TGCGCCAGCAGCTTGGACAGGACCTCTGGAAACACCATATATTTT. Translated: CASSLDRTSGNTIYF.

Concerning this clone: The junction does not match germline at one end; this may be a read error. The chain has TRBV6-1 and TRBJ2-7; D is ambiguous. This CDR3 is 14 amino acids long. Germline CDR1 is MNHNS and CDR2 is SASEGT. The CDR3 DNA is TGTGCCAGCATTGAACCCGGAACTAACTACGAGCAGTACTTC. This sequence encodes CASIEPGTNYEQYF.

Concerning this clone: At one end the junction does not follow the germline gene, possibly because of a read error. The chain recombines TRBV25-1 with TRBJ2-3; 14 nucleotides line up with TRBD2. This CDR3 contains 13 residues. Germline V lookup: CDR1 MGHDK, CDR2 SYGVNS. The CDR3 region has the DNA TGTGCCAGCAGTGAACGACTAGCGGGGGGGCTAGATTTT. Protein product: CASSERLAGGLDF.

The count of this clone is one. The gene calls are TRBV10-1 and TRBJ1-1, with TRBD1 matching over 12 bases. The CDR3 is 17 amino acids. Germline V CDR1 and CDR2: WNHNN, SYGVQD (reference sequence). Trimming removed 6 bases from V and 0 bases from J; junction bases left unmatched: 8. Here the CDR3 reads CASRVGTGGCMNTEAFF. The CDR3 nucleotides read TGCGCCAGCAGAGTTGGGACAGGGGGCTGTATGAACACTGAAGCTTTCTTT.

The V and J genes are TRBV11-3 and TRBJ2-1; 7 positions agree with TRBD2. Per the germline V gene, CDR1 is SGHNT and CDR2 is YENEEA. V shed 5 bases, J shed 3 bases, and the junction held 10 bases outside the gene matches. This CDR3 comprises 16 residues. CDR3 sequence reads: CASSPGRERIYNEQFF. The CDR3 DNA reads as TGTGCCAGCAGCCCAGGGCGGGAGAGAATCTACAATGAGCAGTTCTTC.

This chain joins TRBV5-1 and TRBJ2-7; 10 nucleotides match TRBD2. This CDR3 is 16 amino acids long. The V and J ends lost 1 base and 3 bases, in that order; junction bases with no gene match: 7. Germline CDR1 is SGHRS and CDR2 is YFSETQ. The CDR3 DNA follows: TGCGCCAGCAGCTTGAAGGAGCGGGAGGGCCTCTACGAGCAGTACTTC. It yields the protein CASSLKEREGLYEQYF.

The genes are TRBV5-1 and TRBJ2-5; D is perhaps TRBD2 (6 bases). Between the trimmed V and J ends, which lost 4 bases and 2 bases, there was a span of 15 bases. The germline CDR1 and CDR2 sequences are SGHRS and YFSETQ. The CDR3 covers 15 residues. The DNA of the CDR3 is TGCGCCAGCAGCAATAAACGACTAGTACAAGAGACCCAGTACTTC. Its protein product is CASSNKRLVQETQYF.

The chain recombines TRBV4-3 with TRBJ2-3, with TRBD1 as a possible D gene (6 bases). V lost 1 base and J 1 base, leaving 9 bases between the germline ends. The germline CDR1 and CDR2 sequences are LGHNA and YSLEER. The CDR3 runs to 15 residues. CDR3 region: CASSQVEGGTDTQYF. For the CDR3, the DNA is TGCGCCAGCAGCCAAGTAGAGGGGGGCACAGATACGCAGTATTTT.

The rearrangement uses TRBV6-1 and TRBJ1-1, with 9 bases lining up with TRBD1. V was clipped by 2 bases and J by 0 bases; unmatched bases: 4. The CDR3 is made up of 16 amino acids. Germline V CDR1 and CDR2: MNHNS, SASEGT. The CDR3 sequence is CASSERGTGMNTEAFF. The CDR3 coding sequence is TGTGCCAGCAGTGAACGTGGGACAGGGATGAACACTGAAGCTTTCTTT.

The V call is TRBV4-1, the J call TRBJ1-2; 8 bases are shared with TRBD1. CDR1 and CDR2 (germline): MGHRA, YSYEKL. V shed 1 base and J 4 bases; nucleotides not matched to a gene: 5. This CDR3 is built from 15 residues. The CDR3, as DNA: TGCGCCAGCAGCCAAGTCCGGACAGGGATCTATGGCTACACCTTC. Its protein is CASSQVRTGIYGYTF.

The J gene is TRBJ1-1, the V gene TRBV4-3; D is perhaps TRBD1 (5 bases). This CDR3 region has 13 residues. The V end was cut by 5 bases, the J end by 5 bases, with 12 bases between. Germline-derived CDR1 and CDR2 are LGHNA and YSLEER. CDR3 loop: CASSEGAQTEAFF. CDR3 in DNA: TGCGCCAGCAGCGAAGGGGCGCAAACTGAAGCTTTCTTT.

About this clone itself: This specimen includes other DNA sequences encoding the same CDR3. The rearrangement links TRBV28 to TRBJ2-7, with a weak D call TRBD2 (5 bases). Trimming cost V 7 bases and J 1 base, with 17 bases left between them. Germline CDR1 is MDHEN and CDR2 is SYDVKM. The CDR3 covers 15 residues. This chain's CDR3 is CASTLAGSDSYEQYF. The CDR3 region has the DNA TGTGCCAGCACCTTGGCTGGGAGCGATTCCTACGAGCAGTACTTC. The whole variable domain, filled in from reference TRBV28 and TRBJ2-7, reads DVKVTQSSRYLVKRTGEKVFLECVQDMDHENMFWYRQDPGLGLRLIYFSYDVKMKEKGDIPEGYSVSREKKERFSLILESASTNQTSMYLCASTLAGSDSYEQYFGPGTRLTVT.

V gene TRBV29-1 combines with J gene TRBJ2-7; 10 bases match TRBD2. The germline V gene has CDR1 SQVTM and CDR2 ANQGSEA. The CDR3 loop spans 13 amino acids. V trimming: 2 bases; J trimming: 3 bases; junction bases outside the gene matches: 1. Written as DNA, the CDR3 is TGCAGCGTTGAAACTAGCGGGGACTACGAGCAGTACTTC. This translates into CSVETSGDYEQYF.

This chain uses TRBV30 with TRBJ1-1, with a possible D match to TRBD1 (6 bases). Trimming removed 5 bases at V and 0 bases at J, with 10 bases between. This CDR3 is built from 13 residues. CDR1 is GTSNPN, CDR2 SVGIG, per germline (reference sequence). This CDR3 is CAWEDSLNTEAFF. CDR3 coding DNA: TGTGCCTGGGAGGACAGCCTGAACACTGAAGCTTTCTTT.

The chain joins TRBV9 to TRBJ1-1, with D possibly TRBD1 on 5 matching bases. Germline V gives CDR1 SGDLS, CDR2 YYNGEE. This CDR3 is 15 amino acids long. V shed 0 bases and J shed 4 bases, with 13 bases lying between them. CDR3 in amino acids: CASSVEPGGVTEAFF. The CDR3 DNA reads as TGTGCCAGCAGCGTAGAACCAGGAGGGGTCACTGAAGCTTTCTTT.

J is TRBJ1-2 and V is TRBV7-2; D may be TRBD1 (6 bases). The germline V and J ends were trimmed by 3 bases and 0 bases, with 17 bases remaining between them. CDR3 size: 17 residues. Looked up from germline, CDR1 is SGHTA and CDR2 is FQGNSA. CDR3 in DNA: TGTGCCAGCAGCTTCCGACAGGCTCTGCGGACTAACTATGGCTACACCTTC. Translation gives CASSFRQALRTNYGYTF.